Below, 13 T cell receptor beta chains from the same sample are listed, as sequenced in a study of cytomegalovirus exposure and HLA in healthy donors. PCR primers comprised 60 Vbeta and 13 Jbeta primers. Sequenced by immunoSEQ multiplex PCR; TCRdb stores in-frame clones only, minus some. The sample has 75,000 to 100,000 clones, around 80% seen once; the top ten hold approximately 5.4%. Sequenced material: PBMCs. The receptors originated from a man aged 40-55 years in good health and CMV-seropositive.

The chain couples TRBV7-3 to TRBJ1-1; D unclear. Germline loops: CDR1 SGHTA, CDR2 FQGTGA. The V gene lost 2 bases and the J gene lost 5 bases, with 9 bases spanning the gap. The CDR3 is made up of 13 amino acids. The CDR3 DNA sequence: TGTGCCAGCAGCTTAGGCCCGCAGACTGAAGCTTTCTTT. As protein: CASSLGPQTEAFF. Drawing the rest from reference TRBV7-3 and TRBJ1-1, the complete variable domain is GAGVSQTPSNKVTEKGKYVELRCDPISGHTALYWYRQSLGQGPEFLIYFQGTGAADDSGLPNDRFFAVRPEGSVSTLKIQRTERGDSAVYLCASSLGPQTEAFFGQGTRLTVV.

This clone was counted once. This chain joins TRBV30 and TRBJ1-3, with 7 bases lining up with TRBD1. V lost 3 bases to trimming and J lost 3 bases; unmatched junction nucleotides: 5. Germline values: CDR1 GTSNPN, CDR2 SVGIG (reference sequence). The CDR3 totals 14 residues. The CDR3 nucleotides are TGTGCCTGGAGGAAGGACAGGCTTGGAAACACCATATATTTT. Translated, it gives CAWRKDRLGNTIYF.

V gene TRBV5-4 combines with J gene TRBJ2-1; 11 bases align to TRBD2. J was trimmed by 8 bases and V by 0 bases; bases with no gene match: 7. CDR1 and CDR2 from the germline V gene are SGHNT and YYREEE (reference sequence). The CDR3 consists of 16 residues. CDR3 region: CASSLASASGRHEQFF. The CDR3, as DNA: TGTGCCAGCAGCTTGGCCTCGGCTAGCGGGAGGCATGAGCAGTTCTTC.

V and J are TRBV5-5 and TRBJ1-4; weak D call: TRBD1 (6 bases). The germline V gene encodes CDR1 SGHKS and CDR2 YYEKEE (reference sequence). The CDR3 is 15 residues long. The ends were cut back, 6 bases at V and 0 bases at J, with 12 bases in the middle. CDR3 in amino acids: CASTRDITTNEKLFF. Here the CDR3 DNA reads TGTGCCAGCACCCGGGACATAACAACTAATGAAAAACTGTTTTTT. Drawing the rest from reference TRBV5-5 and TRBJ1-4, the complete variable domain is DAGVTQSPTHLIKTRGQQVTLRCSPISGHKSVSWYQQVLGQGPQFIFQYYEKEERGRGNFPDRFSARQFPNYSSELNVNALLLGDSALYLCASTRDITTNEKLFFGSGTQLSVL.

Comment on this clone: At the DNA level, this CDR3 is encoded by other sequences in the same sample as well. The CDR3 spells CSVADRARETQYF. In nucleotides, the CDR3 is TGCAGCGTTGCCGACAGGGCTCGGGAGACCCAGTACTTC. The rearrangement links TRBV29-1 to TRBJ2-5; TRBD1 agrees at 7 bases. The CDR3 consists of 13 residues. The junction had 7 bases not matched to a gene; V was cut back by 4 bases and J by 5 bases. Germline V gives CDR1 SQVTM, CDR2 ANQGSEA.

This clone was detected a few times. The V call is TRBV29-1, the J call TRBJ1-1, with TRBD1 matching over 7 bases. CDR1 SQVTM and CDR2 ANQGSEA come from the germline V gene. V shed 4 bases, J shed 7 bases, and the junction held 9 bases outside the gene matches. The CDR3 has 13 residues. The CDR3 region has the DNA TGCAGCGTTGGCGGGGACAGTGGATTTGAAGCTTTCTTT. Residues: CSVGGDSGFEAFF.

This clone has just a few counts. This sequence joins TRBV19 and TRBJ1-6; 9 positions agree with TRBD1. V lost 6 bases and J lost 7; bases outside the gene matches: 4. Looked up from germline, CDR1 is LNHDA and CDR2 is SQIVND (reference sequence). The CDR3 covers 14 residues. CDR3 bases: TGTGCCAGTAGGCAGACAGGGGGGAATTCACCCCTCCACTTT. It codes for CASRQTGGNSPLHF.

The J gene is TRBJ2-5, the V gene TRBV5-1; D is perhaps TRBD1 (6 bases). The CDR3 runs 13 residues. V was trimmed by 4 bases and J by 4 bases, leaving 11 bases between them. Germline V gene lookup returns CDR1 SGHRS and CDR2 YFSETQ. The CDR3 coding sequence is TGCGCCAGCAGCCACAGGGCAGGAGAGACCCAGTACTTC. Translated: CASSHRAGETQYF.

The CDR3 spells CASRAWTGSANTIYF. The CDR3 region has the DNA TGTGCCAGCAGAGCCTGGACGGGATCGGCAAACACCATATATTTT. The rearrangement joins TRBV2 to TRBJ1-3; no reliable D call. The CDR3 extends over 15 amino acids. The V end was cut by 6 bases, the J end by 6 bases, with 18 bases between. Germline V CDR1 and CDR2: SNHLY, FYNNEI.

This clone was seen once. The rearrangement uses TRBV10-3 and TRBJ1-2, with a possible D match to TRBD1 (6 bases). Trimming shortened V by 9 bases and J by 2 bases, and 10 bases separated the two germline ends. The germline CDR1 and CDR2 sequences are ENHRY and SYGVKD. The CDR3 runs to 12 residues. CDR3 DNA: TGTGCCATTCTCGGACAGAACTATGGCTACACCTTC. It specifies CAILGQNYGYTF.

This clone was seen only a few times. The chain is built from TRBV5-1 and TRBJ1-1; maybe TRBD1 (6 bases). The germline gives CDR1 SGHRS, CDR2 YFSETQ. The CDR3 runs 14 residues. V was clipped by 2 bases and J by 1 base, with 9 bases between them. The chain's CDR3 is CASSLQGSNTEAFF. The CDR3 DNA reads TGCGCCAGCAGCTTACAGGGCTCGAACACTGAAGCTTTCTTT.

This chain uses TRBV19 with TRBJ1-1, with D possibly matching TRBD1 (5 bases). This CDR3 region has 15 residues. In germline, CDR1 is LNHDA, CDR2 SQIVND (reference sequence). V was trimmed by 9 bases and J by 5 bases, leaving 22 bases between them. CDR3 residues: CASSPLVGVGTEAFF. The CDR3 DNA reads as TGTGCCAGCTCACCCCTCGTAGGGGTTGGAACTGAAGCTTTCTTT.

This chain uses TRBV29-1 with TRBJ2-3, with 10 bases that match TRBD2. The V gene's germline CDR1 is SQVTM and CDR2 ANQGSEA. The CDR3 consists of 16 residues. Trimming removed 3 bases from V and 1 base from J; junction bases left unmatched: 7. Here the CDR3 DNA reads TGCAGCGTTGACTTCCTAGCGGGGGCCGGCACAGATACGCAGTATTTT. Its protein product is CSVDFLAGAGTDTQYF.